The 14 T cell receptor beta chains below come from one sample, sequenced in a study of blood T cell repertoires in COVID-19. TCRdb's copy holds only in-frame clones and misses some; the assay was immunoSEQ multiplex PCR. The table has 60,000 to 70,000 clones, 84% seen once. The sample taken for sequencing was peripheral blood. All receptors come from a man aged 45-65 years with active COVID-19.

The chain combines TRBV5-4 with TRBJ1-2, with TRBD1 matching over 7 bases. The CDR3 has 13 residues. J gave up 7 bases and V 3 bases, and 6 bases lay outside the gene matches. Germline lookup yields CDR1 SGHNT and CDR2 YYREEE (reference sequence). CDR3 sequence reads: CASSSGTELGYTF. The CDR3 DNA follows: TGTGCCAGCAGCTCCGGGACAGAGCTTGGCTACACCTTC.

The V gene is TRBV2, the J gene TRBJ1-4; D is unclear. Germline V gene lookup returns CDR1 SNHLY and CDR2 FYNNEI. V was trimmed by 6 bases and J by 4 bases, leaving 6 bases between them. The CDR3 has 12 amino acids. The CDR3 is CASSLYNEKLFF. In DNA form, the CDR3 reads TGTGCCAGCAGCCTATATAATGAAAAACTGTTTTTT.

For the CDR3, the DNA is TGCAGCGTCGGGACTCCTGGAAACACCATATATTTT. Encoded protein: CSVGTPGNTIYF. This chain links TRBV29-1 with TRBJ1-3; possible D gene TRBD1, 5 bases. Trimming took off 6 bases at V and 2 bases at J, with 8 bases between the two ends. The CDR3 consists of 12 residues. Germline loops: CDR1 SQVTM, CDR2 ANQGSEA.

The chain couples TRBV5-1 to TRBJ2-7; D remains unclear. V lost 2 bases and J lost 2, with 11 bases in between. Germline CDR1 and CDR2: SGHRS and YFSETQ. This CDR3 comprises 14 residues. CDR3 sequence (DNA): TGCGCCAGCAGCTTAGCGCTGAGCCCCTACGAGCAGTACTTC. This sequence encodes CASSLALSPYEQYF.

The chain recombines TRBV6-5 with TRBJ2-1, with a tentative D call TRBD1 (6 bases). The germline V gene has CDR1 MNHEY and CDR2 SVGAGI. V lost 2 bases, J lost 10 bases, and 6 bases lay in between. The CDR3 sequence is 11 residues long. CDR3 protein: CASSYGTEQFF. The CDR3 DNA follows: TGTGCCAGCAGTTACGGGACAGAGCAGTTCTTC.

The V call is TRBV19, the J call TRBJ1-2; D remains ambiguous. The germline V gene has CDR1 LNHDA and CDR2 SQIVND (reference sequence). This CDR3 comprises 14 residues. Trimming took off 6 bases at V and 2 bases at J, with 13 bases between the two ends. CDR3 nucleotide sequence: TGTGCCAGTAGACGGGTACCGGGAAACTATGGCTACACCTTC. It encodes CASRRVPGNYGYTF.

The chain combines TRBV2 with TRBJ1-6; D is perhaps TRBD1 (5 bases). Looked up from germline, CDR1 is SNHLY and CDR2 is FYNNEI. The CDR3 covers 12 residues. Trimming took off 7 bases at V and 9 bases at J, with 10 bases between the two ends. CDR3 region: CASTDQGSPLHF. The CDR3 bases are TGTGCCAGCACCGACCAGGGTTCACCCCTCCACTTT.

The chain couples TRBV5-1 to TRBJ1-1; tentatively, D is TRBD1 (5 bases). Germline CDR1 reads SGHRS; CDR2 reads YFSETQ. This CDR3 has 13 amino acids. With 4 bases removed from V and 3 bases from J, the gap between germline ends came to 10 bases. CDR3 region: CASSLRVDTEAFF. As DNA, the CDR3 is TGCGCCAGCAGCCTCAGGGTGGACACTGAAGCTTTCTTT.

This clone occurred a few times. V is TRBV7-8 and J is TRBJ1-6, with TRBD1 matching over 7 bases. This CDR3 contains 16 residues. V lost 2 bases and J lost 3; bases outside the gene matches: 4. The germline CDR1 and CDR2 sequences are SGHVS and FQNEAQ. The CDR3 sequence is CASSLSGTVYNSPLHF. The CDR3 DNA sequence: TGTGCCAGCAGCTTATCGGGGACAGTCTATAATTCACCCCTCCACTTT.

CDR3 in DNA: TGTGCCAGCAGCCCCTACAGGGAAACCTACGAGCAGTACTTC. Translated: CASSPYRETYEQYF. The rearrangement links TRBV7-2 to TRBJ2-7; D is perhaps TRBD1 (6 bases). CDR1 is SGHTA and CDR2 is FQGNSA in the germline V gene. The CDR3 is 14 residues long. Deletions cut 5 bases from V and 2 bases from J, with 13 bases between.

The rearrangement uses TRBV10-1 and TRBJ2-1; 12 bases map to TRBD2. CDR3 size: 16 residues. CDR1 is WNHNN, CDR2 SYGVQD, per germline (reference sequence). J was trimmed by 8 bases and V by 5 bases; bases with no gene match: 10. CDR3 sequence (DNA): TGCGCCAGCAGTAAAACAATACTAGCGGGGGGCCATGAGCAGTTCTTC. Residues: CASSKTILAGGHEQFF.

V is TRBV5-8 and J is TRBJ1-5; 8 bases agree with TRBD1. The CDR3 runs 14 residues. Germline V gene lookup returns CDR1 SGHTS and CDR2 YDEGEE. With V trimmed by 6 bases and J by 5 bases, 7 bases remained unmatched. The CDR3, as DNA: TGTGCCAGCACCCCTCGGACAGGGTATCAGCCCCAGCATTTT. Its translation is CASTPRTGYQPQHF.

This rearrangement joins TRBV27 to TRBJ2-2; 9 bases agree with TRBD1. This CDR3 is built from 16 residues. The ends lost 1 base at V and 6 bases at J; junction bases unmatched: 6. The germline V gene has CDR1 MNHEY and CDR2 SMNVEV (reference sequence). CDR3 coding DNA: TGTGCCAGCAGTTTATATGGGACAGGGTCCCCCGGGGAGCTGTTTTTT. Its protein is CASSLYGTGSPGELFF.

V gene TRBV5-5 combines with J gene TRBJ2-5, with 7 bases fitting TRBD1. Germline V lookup: CDR1 SGHKS, CDR2 YYEKEE (reference sequence). The V segment lost 1 base and the J segment 5 bases; nucleotides outside the gene matches: 5. This CDR3 is built from 14 residues. The CDR3 region has the DNA TGTGCCAGCAGCTTGAGTACCAGGGGGGAGACCCAGTACTTC. This gives the protein CASSLSTRGETQYF.